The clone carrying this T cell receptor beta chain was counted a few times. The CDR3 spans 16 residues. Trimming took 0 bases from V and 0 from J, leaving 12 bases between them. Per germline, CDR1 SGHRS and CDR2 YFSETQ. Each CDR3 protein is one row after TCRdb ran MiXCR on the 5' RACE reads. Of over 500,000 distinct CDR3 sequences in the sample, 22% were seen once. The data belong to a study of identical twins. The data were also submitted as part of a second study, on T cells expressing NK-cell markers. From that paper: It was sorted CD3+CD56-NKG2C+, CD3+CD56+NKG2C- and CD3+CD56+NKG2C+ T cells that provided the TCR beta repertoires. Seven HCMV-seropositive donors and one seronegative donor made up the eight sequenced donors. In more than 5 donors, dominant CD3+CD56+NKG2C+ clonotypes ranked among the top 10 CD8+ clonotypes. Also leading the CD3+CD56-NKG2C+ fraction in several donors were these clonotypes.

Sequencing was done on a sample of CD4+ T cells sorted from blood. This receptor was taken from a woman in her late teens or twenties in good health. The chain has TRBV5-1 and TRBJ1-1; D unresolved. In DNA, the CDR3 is TGCGCCAGCAGCTTGGCCTCCGCAGATTTGAACACTGAAGCTTTCTTT. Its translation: CASSLASADLNTEAFF.